One and the same sample provided the 15 T cell receptor beta chains below, sequenced in a study of shared clonotypes between healthy human individuals. Positive CCR7 selection of CD45RO-negative cells yielded the naive CD8 cells, and terminally differentiated effector memory CD45RA+ cells were excluded. TCRdb keeps only in-frame clones here, not all; method: immunoSEQ multiplex PCR. This table holds around 2,000,000 clones, less than 95% found once. The source material was naive CD8+ T cells sorted from blood. These receptors were collected from a man between 18 and 35 years old in good health.

This clone was recorded a few times. Being one base from a much bigger clone, this may be a read error. Other DNA sequences of this sample code for an identical CDR3. In DNA, the CDR3 is TGTGCCAGCAGCTTTGGGGACACTGAAGCTTTCTTT. This translates into CASSFGDTEAFF. The J gene is TRBJ1-1, the V gene TRBV13, with D unclear. The length of the CDR3 is 12 residues. Trimming shortened V by 3 bases and J by 3 bases, and 5 bases separated the two germline ends. The germline gives CDR1 PRHDT, CDR2 FYEKMQ (reference sequence).

Only one count was recorded for this clone. The chain employs TRBV27 and TRBJ2-7; maybe TRBD2 (5 bases). This CDR3 comprises 15 residues. Germline CDR1 and CDR2: MNHEY and SMNVEV (reference sequence). V dropped 0 bases and J dropped 4 bases, with 13 bases sitting between them. This CDR3 is CASSLSGDQPYEQYF. DNA of the CDR3: TGTGCCAGCAGTTTATCGGGAGATCAACCGTACGAGCAGTACTTC.

This clone was detected once. The J gene is TRBJ1-2, the V gene TRBV27; 9 bases agree with TRBD1. J gave up 5 bases and V 2 bases, and 6 bases lay outside the gene matches. Per the germline V gene, CDR1 is MNHEY and CDR2 is SMNVEV (reference sequence). The CDR3 runs to 15 residues. The CDR3 DNA reads TGTGCCAGCAGTTTAACGACAGGGGGTCTATATGGCTACACCTTC. Translated, it gives CASSLTTGGLYGYTF.

The chain carries TRBV19 and TRBJ2-7; either TRBD1 or TRBD2 may fit D (5 bases each). Trimming pared 6 bases from V and 3 bases from J, leaving 18 bases between. CDR1 and CDR2 from the germline V gene are LNHDA and SQIVND (reference sequence). CDR3 size: 15 residues. The CDR3 DNA is TGTGCCAGTAGGGGAGCGGACACCGTTCACTACGAGCAGTACTTC. Translated: CASRGADTVHYEQYF.

The rearrangement uses TRBV10-3 and TRBJ2-3; D gene ambiguous. Trimming removed 2 bases at V and 6 bases at J, with 9 bases between. This CDR3 has 13 residues. The germline V gene encodes CDR1 ENHRY and CDR2 SYGVKD. DNA of the CDR3: TGTGCCATCAGTGAGGCGCTAGACGATACGCAGTATTTT. Its translation: CAISEALDDTQYF.

The genes are TRBV5-6 and TRBJ2-7; D is unresolved. The V end lost 4 bases, the J end lost 0 bases, and 8 bases lay between the germline ends. CDR1 and CDR2 (germline): SGHDT, YYEEEE. The CDR3 consists of 13 residues. In nucleotides, the CDR3 is TGTGCCAGCAGCCCACACGACTCCTACGAGCAGTACTTC. It codes for CASSPHDSYEQYF.

The V and J genes are TRBV30 and TRBJ1-1; D possibly corresponds to TRBD1 (5 bases). The CDR3 extends over 14 amino acids. The V end lost 0 bases, the J end lost 4 bases, and 12 bases lay between the germline ends. Germline loops: CDR1 GTSNPN, CDR2 SVGIG (reference sequence). The CDR3 loop is CAWSVWPGSTEAFF. In DNA, the CDR3 is TGTGCCTGGAGTGTATGGCCAGGGTCCACTGAAGCTTTCTTT.

The chain employs TRBV15 and TRBJ2-7; possibly TRBD1 or TRBD2 for D (5 bases each). Deletions cut 5 bases from V and 5 bases from J, with 13 bases between. CDR1 is LNHNV, CDR2 YYDKDF, per germline (reference sequence). CDR3 length: 13 amino acids. CDR3 sequence (DNA): TGTGCCACCAGCGGGGATTGGGACCACGAGCAGTACTTC. Translation gives CATSGDWDHEQYF.

The table lists this clone with a few counts. This sample also contains other DNA sequences that code for the same CDR3. The chain has TRBV4-1 and TRBJ2-1; D uncertain. The CDR3 totals 11 residues. The germline V and J ends were trimmed by 1 base and 7 bases, with 2 bases remaining between them. Germline V gene sequence: CDR1 MGHRA, CDR2 YSYEKL. Here the CDR3 reads CASSQGNEQFF. The CDR3 DNA reads as TGCGCCAGCAGCCAAGGGAATGAGCAGTTCTTC.

This clone has a handful of counts. V and J are TRBV4-3 and TRBJ1-1; D remains unclear. Trimming took 0 bases from V and 8 from J, leaving 16 bases between them. The CDR3 loop spans 15 amino acids. The germline V gene encodes CDR1 LGHNA and CDR2 YSLEER. The CDR3 region is CASSQDWDLTGEAFF. CDR3 in DNA: TGCGCCAGCAGCCAAGATTGGGATCTTACGGGGGAAGCTTTCTTT.

On this clone itself: Other DNA sequences in this specimen translate into the identical CDR3. This chain uses TRBV7-3 with TRBJ2-1; the D call may be TRBD1 or TRBD2 (6 bases each). This CDR3 region has 15 residues. Trimming shortened V by 2 bases and J by 0 bases, and 8 bases separated the two germline ends. From germline, CDR1 is SGHTA and CDR2 FQGTGA. CDR3 DNA sequence: TGTGCCAGCAGCTTAGAGGGGGGCTCCTACAATGAGCAGTTCTTC. It yields the protein CASSLEGGSYNEQFF.

The chain employs TRBV10-2 and TRBJ2-7; 7 bases line up with TRBD1. Trimming cost V 10 bases and J 0 bases; bases outside gene matches: 6. The CDR3 is made up of 13 amino acids. Germline assignment: CDR1 WSHSY and CDR2 SAAADI. CDR3 DNA: TGCGCCATTTCGACAGGGAGCTCCTACGAGCAGTACTTC. This translates into CAISTGSSYEQYF.

This clone appeared a few times. The chain links TRBV12-2 to TRBJ2-7; TRBD2, as called in the table, went unchecked against the DNA. TRBV12-2 is marked as a pseudogene. This CDR3 contains 12 residues. In DNA form, the CDR3 reads TGCTCCTCGGGGGGGCGCAGCAACGAGCAGTACTTC. This encodes CSSGGRSNEQYF.

The chain carries TRBV19 and TRBJ2-7, with 10 bases identical to TRBD1. J gave up 3 bases and V 1 base, and 3 bases lay outside the gene matches. Germline loops: CDR1 LNHDA, CDR2 SQIVND (reference sequence). This CDR3 is built from 15 residues. CDR3 DNA: TGTGCCAGTAGTATAGCCGGACAGGGGGTCTACGAGCAGTACTTC. Its protein product is CASSIAGQGVYEQYF. The entire variable domain, with the rest obtained from reference TRBV19 and TRBJ2-7, is as follows: DGGITQSPKYLFRKEGQNVTLSCEQNLNHDAMYWYRQDPGQGLRLIYYSQIVNDFQKGDIAEGYSVSREKKESFPLTVTSAQKNPTAFYLCASSIAGQGVYEQYFGPGTRLTVT.

This chain links TRBV2 with TRBJ2-7; D possibly corresponds to TRBD1 (5 bases). Germline values: CDR1 SNHLY, CDR2 FYNNEI. The CDR3 totals 14 residues. V gave up 7 bases and J gave up 0 bases, with 13 bases separating them. The CDR3 here is CASIGVGLSYEQYF. CDR3 DNA: TGTGCCAGCATCGGAGTGGGGCTCTCCTACGAGCAGTACTTC.